This T cell receptor (beta chain) was captured in a study of blood T cell repertoires in COVID-19. Study in general: Samples of COVID-19 (acute and convalescent) were obtained from the United States, Italy and Spain.

Unmatched junction bases numbered 11, after V lost 6 bases and J lost 8 bases. From germline, CDR1 is SGHRS and CDR2 YFSETQ. This CDR3 region has 14 residues. Clones were sequenced by immunoSEQ multiplex PCR, and TCRdb holds only the in-frame ones, with some missing. The table lists about 60,000 clones, 75% to 80% of them singletons. The sequencing sample was made of peripheral blood. The chain carries TRBV5-1 and TRBJ2-1; 7 nucleotides agree with TRBD2. The TCR originated in a human donor in a cohort sampled during active COVID-19. Here the CDR3 DNA reads TGCGCCAGCAAGGTAATGGGCGGGAGCGATGAGCAGTTCTTC. Its protein is CASKVMGGSDEQFF. Together with reference TRBV5-1 and TRBJ2-1, the CDR3 gives the full variable domain: KAGVTQTPRYLIKTRGQQVTLSCSPISGHRSVSWYQQTPGQGLQFLFEYFSETQRNKGNFPGRFSGRQFSNSRSEMNVSTLELGDSALYLCASKVMGGSDEQFFGPGTRLTVL.